What follows are 31 T cell receptor beta chains derived from one specimen sequenced in a study of tumor and adjacent non-tumor tissue in lung cancer. A modified ARM-PCR protocol with three rounds of nested PCR amplified TCRbeta. Each CDR3 protein gets one entry after TCRdb re-called the multiplex PCR reads with MiXCR. The table records 100,000 to 150,000 distinct CDR3 sequences, 66% of them present only once. This sample's RNA came from whole unsorted tissue. Sequencing was performed on lung tumor tissue. The origin of the receptors is a man aged 30 to 39 with non-small cell lung cancer.

Comment on this clonotype: No conserved phenylalanine or tryptophan ends this CDR3, so it is likely a read error. CDR3 coding DNA: TGCAGCGTTGAAGCACCGACAGGGGGCATGTACGAGCAGTACTTA. Its protein product is CSVEAPTGGMYEQYL. The chain joins TRBV29-1 to TRBJ2-7, with 10 bases aligning to TRBD1. This CDR3 spans 15 amino acids. Germline CDR1 reads SQVTM; CDR2 reads ANQGSEA. Unmatched junction bases numbered 7, after V lost 1 base and J lost 4 bases.

This chain connects TRBV5-8 to TRBJ2-6, with a possible D match to TRBD2 (6 bases). The CDR3 runs 18 residues. Per germline, CDR1 SGHTS and CDR2 YDEGEE. Trimming left V 3 bases short and J 0 bases short, with 16 bases between. The CDR3, as DNA: TGTGCCAGCAGCTCCGTCCCGGGACTGCTCTCTGGGGCCAACGTCCTGACTTTC. Residues: CASSSVPGLLSGANVLTF. Variable domain in full (rest from reference TRBV5-8 and TRBJ2-6): EAGVTQSPTHLIKTRGQQATLRCSPISGHTSVYWYQQALGLGLQFLLWYDEGEERNRGNFPPRFSGRQFPNYSSELNVNALELEDSALYLCASSSVPGLLSGANVLTFGAGSRLTVL.

Remarks on this clonotype: One junction end disagrees with the germline gene, perhaps due to a read error. This chain connects TRBV12-3 or TRBV12-4 to TRBJ1-5; a weak D match, TRBD1 (5 bases). The CDR3 is made up of 15 amino acids. The CDR3 loop is CASTLSGRVDQPQHF. In nucleotides, the CDR3 is TGTGCCAGCACTTTAAGTGGCAGGGTCGATCAACCCCAGCATTTT.

Details on this clonotype: A read error may account for a junction end that differs from germline. The chain carries TRBV5-3 and TRBJ1-6; no clear D gene. TRBV5-3 is an ORF; its function is uncertain. The CDR3 extends over 18 amino acids. The CDR3 spells CAKSLLRTTSSYNSPLHF. CDR3 bases: TGTGCCAAAAGCTTGTTGCGGACGACGAGCTCCTATAATTCACCCCTCCACTTT.

On this clonotype: A junction end diverges from the germline sequence, so it may reflect a read error. The V call is TRBV6-5, the J call TRBJ2-2; D perhaps matches TRBD2 (5 bases). Germline CDR1 MNHEY, CDR2 SVGAGI. The CDR3 runs to 17 residues. The CDR3 DNA follows: TGTGCCAGCAGCCTGACCTGGAGCTCCGCAAACACCGGGGATCTGTTTTTT. Its translation: CASSLTWSSANTGDLFF.

This clonotype came up many times. V usage is TRBV20-1 and J usage is TRBJ1-2; D not resolved. Germline V lookup: CDR1 DFQATT, CDR2 SNEGSKA (reference sequence). This CDR3 contains 15 residues. Deletions cut 0 bases from V and 4 bases from J, with 15 bases between. Written as DNA, the CDR3 is TGCAGTGCTAGAGATTTATATGGTTGGAGCTATGGCTACACCTTC. It is translated as CSARDLYGWSYGYTF.

Note on this clonotype: The junction departs from the called germline gene at one end, perhaps through a read error. The chain links TRBV12-3 or TRBV12-4 to TRBJ2-7; D gene uncertain. This CDR3 contains 12 residues. The CDR3 loop reads CASSLMNYDQYF. The CDR3 region has the DNA TGTGCCAGCAGTTTGATGAACTACGACCAGTACTTT.

The rearrangement joins TRBV6-5 to TRBJ2-6, with a tentative D call TRBD1 (5 bases). The germline V and J ends were trimmed by 8 bases and 1 base, with 15 bases remaining between them. The CDR3 covers 16 residues. Germline loops: CDR1 MNHEY, CDR2 SVGAGI. The CDR3 region is CASCRNPGSGANVLTF. The CDR3 coding sequence is TGTGCCAGCTGTCGGAACCCAGGGTCTGGGGCCAACGTCCTGACTTTC.

Remarks on this clonotype: A read error may account for a junction end that differs from germline. V gene TRBV5-5 combines with J gene TRBJ2-6; no definite D call. Germline CDR1 reads SGHKS; CDR2 reads YYEKEE (reference sequence). The CDR3 has 16 residues. CDR3 DNA sequence: TGCGCCAGCAGCTTAAGGTTGCTCTCTGGGGCCAACGTCCTGACTTTC. Its protein is CASSLRLLSGANVLTF.

This clonotype was observed a single time. Possible read error: a much larger clone is one base away. This chain joins TRBV20-1 and TRBJ2-5; D is unclear. Germline lookup yields CDR1 DFQATT and CDR2 SNEGSKA (reference sequence). The CDR3 is 13 residues long. Trimming pared 4 bases from V and 4 bases from J, leaving 13 bases between. The CDR3 nucleotides are TGCAGTGCTACCGGGTGGCAGCGAGAGACCCAGTACTTC. This codes for CSATGWQRETQYF.

This clonotype occurred once. A read error may account for a junction end that differs from germline. CDR3 in DNA: TGCACCAGTAGCCCCGCCCGGGCAGGGGGGGTCCCCGATACGCAGTATTTT. As protein: CTSSPARAGGVPDTQYF. V usage is TRBV4-1 and J usage is TRBJ2-3, with D perhaps given as TRBD1 or TRBD2 (7 bases each). CDR3 length: 17 amino acids. Germline-derived CDR1 and CDR2 are MGHRA and YSYEKL.

On this clonotype: The germline gene is not matched at one end of the junction; a read error may be the cause. The chain has TRBV11-2 and TRBJ1-5; no definite D call. The CDR3 covers 13 residues. Germline V lookup: CDR1 SGHAT, CDR2 FQNNGV. CDR3 in amino acids: CAISRDSNRPQHF. The DNA of the CDR3 is TGTGCCATCAGCCGGGATAGCAATCGGCCCCAGCATTTT.

Note on this clonotype: This could be a read error, since a much larger clone is one nucleotide away. Because the CDR3 is missing its conserved closing phenylalanine or tryptophan, this is likely a read error. This CDR3 is CSARKGGGGRQANTEAFL. The CDR3 bases are TGCAGTGCTAGAAAAGGGGGCGGCGGGAGACAGGCGAACACTGAAGCTTTCTTG. The chain has TRBV20-1 and TRBJ1-1; the match to TRBD1 covers 7 bases. This CDR3 has 18 amino acids. Germline CDR1 and CDR2: DFQATT and SNEGSKA (reference sequence). Losses at the gene ends were 2 bases for V and 1 base for J; bases not matched to a gene: 16.

In regard to this clonotype: One junction end disagrees with the germline gene, perhaps due to a read error. The chain's CDR3 is CASNLDGYEQYF. The DNA for the CDR3 is TGTGCCAGCAATTTAGACGGATATGAGCAGTACTTC. The rearrangement joins TRBV12-3 or TRBV12-4 to TRBJ2-7; no definite D call. The CDR3 contains 12 residues.

The chain employs TRBV11-2 and TRBJ2-1; D could derive from TRBD1 or TRBD2 (6 bases each). This CDR3 has 16 amino acids. Germline V lookup: CDR1 SGHAT, CDR2 FQNNGV. Trimming removed 5 bases at V and 8 bases at J, with 22 bases between. CDR3 residues: CASSNTGTGDRDEQFF. CDR3 sequence (DNA): TGTGCCAGCAGCAACACAGGGACTGGCGATAGGGATGAGCAGTTCTTC.

V and J are TRBV7-9 and TRBJ2-3, with a tentative D call TRBD1 (5 bases). This CDR3 spans 18 amino acids. The germline V gene encodes CDR1 SEHNR and CDR2 FQNEAQ (reference sequence). Trimming cost V 5 bases and J 5 bases, with 26 bases left between them. The CDR3 DNA reads TGTGCCAGCAGCCATCCCCCCCACAACGCCTGGGGCCAAGATACGCAGTATTTT. Translating gives CASSHPPHNAWGQDTQYF.

This clonotype was seen repeatedly, ten times or more. The V gene is TRBV20-1, the J gene TRBJ1-4, with D unclear. The CDR3 extends over 13 amino acids. V lost 3 bases to trimming and J lost 1 base, with 6 bases between them. CDR1 and CDR2 (germline): DFQATT, SNEGSKA (reference sequence). CDR3 bases: TGCAGTGCTAGCCGCAAAACTAATGAAAAACTGTTTTTT. It specifies CSASRKTNEKLFF.

The rearrangement links TRBV10-3 to TRBJ1-6, with D unclear. The CDR3 contains 15 residues. V lost 4 bases, J lost 3 bases, and 10 bases lay in between. Germline lookup yields CDR1 ENHRY and CDR2 SYGVKD. CDR3 protein: CAISASIDYNSPLHF. The CDR3 bases are TGTGCCATCAGTGCTAGTATAGACTATAATTCACCCCTCCACTTT.

A single count supports this clonotype. One junction end does not reproduce the germline sequence, and a read error may be involved. The gene calls are TRBV5-4 and TRBJ2-5; possibly TRBD2 for D (5 bases). Germline V gene sequence: CDR1 SGHNT, CDR2 YYREEE (reference sequence). The CDR3 is made up of 15 amino acids. The CDR3 region is CASSLNRGLGETRYF. The CDR3 bases are TGTGCCAGCAGCTTGAATCGAGGGCTCGGAGAGACCCGGTACTTC.

The chain couples TRBV13 to TRBJ1-2; D ambiguous. This CDR3 is 13 amino acids long. Germline CDR1 PRHDT, CDR2 FYEKMQ (reference sequence). V was cut by 7 bases and J by 4 bases, with 13 bases left in between. The CDR3: CASTMAWGYGYTF. The DNA of the CDR3 is TGTGCCAGCACGATGGCCTGGGGCTATGGCTACACCTTC.

Remarks on this clonotype: A much larger clone differs by one base, so this may be a read error. This rearrangement joins TRBV6-2 or TRBV6-3 to TRBJ2-2, with 14 bases that match TRBD2. From germline, CDR1 is MNHEY and CDR2 SVGEGT. This CDR3 is 20 amino acids long. J was trimmed by 6 bases and V by 6 bases; bases with no gene match: 18. CDR3 coding DNA: TGTGCCAGCAGCCATCGAAAACGGACTAGCGGGGGGCGGGGGGCCGGGGAGCTGTTTTTT. This gives the protein CASSHRKRTSGGRGAGELFF.

To note about this clonotype: A read error is likely, as this CDR3 ends without the conserved phenylalanine or tryptophan. The rearrangement uses TRBV4-1 and TRBJ2-5; D unresolved. The CDR3 runs 14 residues. In germline, CDR1 is MGHRA, CDR2 YSYEKL. Trimming took off 10 bases at V and 1 base at J, with 16 bases between the two ends. The CDR3 nucleotides read TGCGCCAACAGTCAAGATAACAGCCAAGAGACCCAGTACATC. Translated, it gives CANSQDNSQETQYI.

This clonotype occurred many times. This rearrangement joins TRBV4-1 to TRBJ2-1; TRBD2 matches 8 bases. Germline loops: CDR1 MGHRA, CDR2 YSYEKL. The CDR3 has 16 residues. V lost 4 bases to trimming and J lost 3 bases; unmatched junction nucleotides: 8. CDR3: CASSPREAGVYNEQFF. The CDR3 coding sequence is TGCGCCAGCAGCCCTCGGGAAGCGGGAGTCTACAATGAGCAGTTCTTC.

Notes on this clonotype: At one of its ends the junction is not consistent with the germline gene, which may arise from a read error. The chain joins TRBV29-1 to TRBJ2-1, with 9 bases aligning to TRBD2. Per the germline V gene, CDR1 is SQVTM and CDR2 is ANQGSEA. The CDR3 contains 13 residues. This chain's CDR3 is CSVGLAVYNERFF. For the CDR3, the DNA is TGCAGCGTGGGACTAGCTGTCTACAATGAGCGGTTCTTC.

This clonotype was counted a single time. The J gene is TRBJ1-5, the V gene TRBV29-1, with a weak D call TRBD1 (5 bases). Germline V CDR1 and CDR2: SQVTM, ANQGSEA. V dropped 8 bases and J dropped 1 base, with 15 bases sitting between them. The CDR3 spans 14 residues. The CDR3 sequence: CSPTLWDSNQPQHF. The CDR3 DNA follows: TGCAGCCCAACACTCTGGGACAGCAATCAGCCCCAGCATTTT.

On this clonotype: The junction and the germline gene differ at one end; a read error may be behind it. V and J are TRBV12-3 or TRBV12-4 and TRBJ2-1, with D possibly called TRBD1 or TRBD2 (5 bases each). The CDR3 loop spans 16 amino acids. The CDR3 region has the DNA TGCGCCAGCACCCGGATCAGCTGGGGGACCGGTAATGAGCAGTTCTTC. Translated, it gives CASTRISWGTGNEQFF.

The chain recombines TRBV11-2 with TRBJ2-2, with TRBD2 matching over 8 bases. Germline V CDR1 and CDR2: SGHAT, FQNNGV. The CDR3 is made up of 15 amino acids. V lost 7 bases and J lost 2; bases outside the gene matches: 6. CDR3 DNA: TGTGCCAGCAACCTTAGCGGGATTAACACCGGGGAGCTGTTTTTT. It yields the protein CASNLSGINTGELFF.

Notes on this clonotype: A read error may explain this, as a much larger clone is one base away. The chain carries TRBV6-2 or TRBV6-3 and TRBJ1-1; D is undetermined. CDR1 is MNHEY, CDR2 SVGEGT, per germline. Trimming removed 6 bases at V and 1 base at J, with 9 bases between. The CDR3 spans 13 residues. The CDR3 spells CASSRRENTEAFF. The CDR3 DNA reads TGTGCCAGCAGCAGACGGGAGAACACTGAAGCTTTCTTT.

As regards this clonotype: A much larger clone sits a single nucleotide away, making a read error possible. The rearrangement joins TRBV6-1 to TRBJ2-1; TRBD2 agrees at 9 bases. Germline V gene data show CDR1 as MNHNS and CDR2 as SASEGT. CDR3 length equals 12 residues. The CDR3 loop is CANSEFEGLASF. The CDR3 DNA is TGTGCCAACAGTGAATTCGAAGGACTAGCGAGCTTC.

This clonotype was seen repeatedly, ten times or more. The chain combines TRBV6-2 or TRBV6-3 with TRBJ2-7, with 9 bases identical to TRBD1. Germline CDR1 and CDR2: MNHEY and SVGEGT. The CDR3 is made up of 15 amino acids. V gave up 6 bases and J gave up 5 bases; unmatched junction bases: 11. CDR3 residues: CASSRAGTGTHEQYF. The CDR3 DNA reads as TGTGCCAGCAGCCGTGCCGGGACAGGGACCCACGAGCAGTACTTC.

A note on this clonotype: At one of its ends the junction is not consistent with the germline gene, which may arise from a read error. The V gene is TRBV4-2, the J gene TRBJ2-3; TRBD1 might be the D (6 bases). The CDR3 has 17 amino acids. Germline V lookup: CDR1 LGHNA, CDR2 YNFKEQ. The DNA for the CDR3 is TGTGCCATCAGCCAATATACCCGGGCGGAGCGGACAGATACTCAGTATTTT. Translation: CAISQYTRAERTDTQYF.